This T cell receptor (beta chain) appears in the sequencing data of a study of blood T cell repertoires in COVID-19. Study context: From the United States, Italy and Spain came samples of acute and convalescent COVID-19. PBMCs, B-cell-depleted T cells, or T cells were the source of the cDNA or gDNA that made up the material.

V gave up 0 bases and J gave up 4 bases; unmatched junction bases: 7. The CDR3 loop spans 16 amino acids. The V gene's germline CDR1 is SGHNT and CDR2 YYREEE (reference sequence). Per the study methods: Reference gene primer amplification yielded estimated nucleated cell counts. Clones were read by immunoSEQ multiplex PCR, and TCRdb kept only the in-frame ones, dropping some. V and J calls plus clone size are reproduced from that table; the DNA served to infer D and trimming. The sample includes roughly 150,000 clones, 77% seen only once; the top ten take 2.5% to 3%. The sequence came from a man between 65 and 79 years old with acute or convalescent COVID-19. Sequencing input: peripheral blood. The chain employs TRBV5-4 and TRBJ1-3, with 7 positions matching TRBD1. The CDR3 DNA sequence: TGTGCCAGCAGCTTGGGGGGCAGGGGGAAAGGAAACACCATATATTTT. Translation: CASSLGGRGKGNTIYF.